The rows below give T cell receptor beta chains drawn from one sample of a study of CD8 T cells in Susac syndrome. Using its own MiXCR run on the immunoSEQ multiplex PCR reads, TCRdb lists one record per CDR3 protein. The sample gives about 300,000 distinct CDR3 sequences, roughly 85% of which show up once; 0.2% to 0.25% is in the top ten. Input material: CD8+ T cells from PBMCs. These receptors all come from a human donor with multiple sclerosis. CDR3s include the opening cysteine and the closing phenylalanine or tryptophan. Fields, in order: J gene, D gene, V gene, clone size, CDR3 protein, CDR3 DNA. The D gene is left open where the match is weak. Clone size appears in some rows only: once, few, many, or a class for an expanded clone.

>TRBJ1-2|-|TRBV29-1|-
CSVEDWGAGGYTF
TGCAGCGTTGAAGATTGGGGGGCGGGTGGCTACACCTTC
>TRBJ1-1|-|TRBV28|few
CASSFRGAEAFF
TGTGCCAGCAGTTTCCGGGGGGCTGAAGCTTTCTTT
>TRBJ2-1|TRBD2|TRBV19|-
CASSIVAGGTDEQFF
TGTGCCAGTAGTATCGTAGCGGGAGGGACGGATGAGCAGTTCTTC
>TRBJ2-7|-|TRBV14|-
CASSQVALRVPYEQYF
TGTGCCAGCAGCCAAGTGGCGCTTAGGGTCCCCTACGAGCAGTACTTC
>TRBJ2-6|-|TRBV6-5|few
CASSLTAYSGANVLTF
TGTGCCAGCAGTTTGACAGCTTACTCTGGGGCCAACGTCCTGACTTTC
>TRBJ2-5|-|TRBV6-1|-
CASSETPTGETQYF
TGTGCCAGCAGTGAAACCCCAACAGGAGAGACCCAGTACTTC
>TRBJ2-2|TRBD2|TRBV5-4|-
CASSSGLAGTGELFF
TGTGCCAGCAGCTCCGGACTAGCGGGAACCGGGGAGCTGTTTTTT
>TRBJ2-1|TRBD1|TRBV6-5|-
CASSYTGQGSNEQFF
TGTGCCAGCAGTTACACGGGACAGGGTAGCAATGAGCAGTTCTTC
>TRBJ2-7|-|TRBV12-3/TRBV12-4|-
CASSWPAESSYEQYF
TGTGCCAGCAGTTGGCCGGCAGAAAGCTCCTACGAGCAGTACTTC
>TRBJ1-5|-|TRBV28|once
CASRRTGFGQPQHF
TGTGCCAGCAGGAGAACAGGGTTCGGACAGCCCCAGCATTTT
>TRBJ2-1|TRBD2|TRBV12-3/TRBV12-4|-
CASSLAGGSSYNEQFF
TGTGCCAGCAGTTTAGCGGGAGGGAGCTCCTACAATGAGCAGTTCTTC
>TRBJ2-5|-|TRBV29-1|-
CSVDLEAQGTQYF
TGCAGCGTTGACTTGGAGGCTCAGGGGACCCAGTACTTC
>TRBJ2-5|-|TRBV2|-
CASSNPELIQETQYF
TGTGCCAGCAGTAATCCCGAGCTGATACAAGAGACCCAGTACTTC
>TRBJ2-7|TRBD1|TRBV15|-
CATSYGTGVYEQYF
TGTGCCACCAGCTACGGGACAGGGGTCTACGAGCAGTACTTC
>TRBJ2-7|TRBD1|TRBV27|few
CASSLQGAYEQYF
TGTGCCAGCAGTTTACAGGGGGCTTACGAGCAGTACTTC
>TRBJ2-1|-|TRBV7-9|-
CASSPYGNEQFF
TGTGCCAGCAGCCCATACGGTAATGAGCAGTTCTTC
>TRBJ1-5|TRBD1|TRBV19|-
CASSIREGANQPQHF
TGTGCCAGTAGTATCCGCGAGGGGGCCAATCAGCCCCAGCATTTT
>TRBJ2-3|-|TRBV30|once
CAWSVPRGFLLTQYF
TGTGCCTGGAGTGTACCCCGCGGGTTCCTCCTTACGCAGTATTTT
>TRBJ2-3|TRBD2|TRBV2|once
CASSEGTSVADTQYF
TGTGCCAGCAGTGAAGGGACTAGCGTAGCAGATACGCAGTATTTT
>TRBJ2-7|TRBD2|TRBV19|-
CASTSGPGYEQYF
TGTGCCAGTACTAGCGGTCCGGGCTACGAGCAGTACTTC
>TRBJ2-7|-|TRBV28|-
CASSPRENSYEQYF
TGTGCCAGCAGTCCCCGGGAGAACTCCTACGAGCAGTACTTC
>TRBJ2-4|-|TRBV29-1|-
CSGPGHQNIQYF
TGCAGCGGCCCGGGGCACCAAAACATTCAGTACTTC
>TRBJ2-3|-|TRBV27|-
CASSLLQDGGSDTQYF
TGTGCCAGCAGTTTACTACAGGATGGGGGGTCAGATACGCAGTATTTT
>TRBJ1-1|-|TRBV7-9|once
CASSPALLRLEAFF
TGTGCCAGCAGCCCTGCTCTATTGCGTCTGGAAGCTTTCTTT
>TRBJ2-7|-|TRBV28|-
CATTKSSYEQYF
TGTGCCACCACCAAGAGCTCCTACGAGCAGTACTTC
>TRBJ2-1|TRBD2|TRBV28|-
CASSFLAGGRNEQFF
TGTGCCAGCAGTTTCCTAGCGGGAGGCCGCAATGAGCAGTTCTTC
>TRBJ2-2|TRBD2|TRBV6-6|-
CASSLGLEALGELFF
TGTGCCAGCAGTTTGGGACTAGAAGCCCTCGGGGAGCTGTTTTTT
>TRBJ2-2|-|TRBV29-1|-
CSVLEGDTGELFF
TGCAGCGTTTTGGAAGGGGACACCGGGGAGCTGTTTTTT
>TRBJ2-7|-|TRBV2|-
CASRESGAGAYEQYF
TGTGCCAGCAGAGAAAGTGGGGCTGGAGCCTACGAGCAGTACTTC
>TRBJ1-2|-|TRBV5-8|once
CASTPRPGYTF
TGTGCCAGCACTCCCAGACCCGGCTACACCTTC
>TRBJ1-1|-|TRBV27|-
CASRDGQETEAFF
TGTGCCAGCAGGGACGGCCAGGAGACTGAAGCTTTCTTT
>TRBJ2-7|TRBD1|TRBV20-1|once
CSARALPSGTAHSYEQYF
TGCAGTGCTAGAGCGCTACCATCCGGGACAGCTCACTCCTACGAGCAGTACTTC
>TRBJ2-6|TRBD1|TRBV3-1|-
CASSQDRFGGQGFYGANVLTF
TGTGCCAGCAGCCAAGACCGGTTTGGAGGACAGGGATTTTATGGGGCCAACGTCCTGACTTTC
>TRBJ2-2|TRBD1|TRBV15|-
CATSGNLGQGRVGGELFF
TGTGCCACCAGCGGAAATCTCGGACAGGGCAGGGTCGGCGGGGAGCTGTTTTTT
>TRBJ2-7|TRBD2|TRBV7-8|-
CASSRTGGASEQYF
TGTGCCAGCAGCCGTACCGGGGGGGCCTCCGAGCAGTACTTC
>TRBJ2-7|-|TRBV27|-
CASRPRSLAVSYEQYF
TGTGCCAGCCGCCCTAGGTCCCTAGCCGTCTCCTACGAGCAGTACTTC
>TRBJ1-2|-|TRBV6-5|-
CASSPDVNYGYTF
TGTGCCAGCAGCCCCGACGTCAACTATGGCTACACCTTC
>TRBJ1-3|-|TRBV12-3/TRBV12-4|-
CASFDRTSGNTIYF
TGTGCCAGCTTTGACAGGACCTCTGGAAACACCATATATTTT
>TRBJ2-5|-|TRBV9|-
CASSGVTETQYF
TGTGCCAGCAGCGGAGTCACAGAGACCCAGTACTTC
>TRBJ1-4|-|TRBV28|-
CASSLTPTNEKLFF
TGTGCCAGCAGTTTAACCCCAACTAATGAAAAACTGTTTTTT
>TRBJ2-1|-|TRBV9|-
CASSVGTATYNEQFF
TGTGCCAGCAGCGTTGGAACAGCAACCTACAATGAGCAGTTCTTC
>TRBJ2-1|TRBD2|TRBV27|-
CASSPGTPGLVPYNEQFF
TGTGCCAGCAGTCCCGGGACCCCGGGACTAGTCCCTTACAATGAGCAGTTCTTC
>TRBJ1-1|-|TRBV3-1|once
CASSQAGVKSEAFF
TGTGCCAGCAGCCAAGCGGGGGTCAAGAGTGAAGCTTTCTTT
>TRBJ1-5|-|TRBV19|-
CASSILQYSNQPQHF
TGTGCCAGTAGTATTCTACAGTATAGCAATCAGCCCCAGCATTTT
>TRBJ2-1|TRBD1|TRBV6-5|-
CASSGQGAYNEQFF
TGTGCCAGCAGTGGCCAGGGGGCCTACAATGAGCAGTTCTTC
>TRBJ2-2|-|TRBV25-1|-
CASSESVQGFTGELFF
TGTGCCAGCAGTGAATCAGTCCAAGGGTTCACCGGGGAGCTGTTTTTT
>TRBJ2-3|-|TRBV24-1|once
CATSDPLEKHTQYF
TGTGCCACCAGTGATCCCCTAGAGAAGCATACGCAGTATTTT
>TRBJ2-1|-|TRBV21-1|-
CASSKARLGTEQFF
TGTGCCAGCAGCAAAGCAAGGCTGGGCACTGAGCAGTTCTTC
>TRBJ2-3|-|TRBV5-4|-
CASHPTDRTDTQYF
TGTGCCAGCCACCCGACGGATCGCACAGATACGCAGTATTTT
>TRBJ2-1|-|TRBV4-3|-
CASSLKGLHEQFF
TGCGCCAGCAGCCTCAAGGGTTTGCATGAGCAGTTCTTC
>TRBJ1-1|-|TRBV7-8|-
CASSQGVIEAFF
TGTGCCAGCAGCCAAGGGGTAATTGAAGCTTTCTTT
>TRBJ2-1|-|TRBV7-9|-
CASSHSPGSSYNEQFF
TGTGCCAGCAGCCACTCCCCCGGGAGCTCCTACAATGAGCAGTTCTTC
>TRBJ2-2|-|TRBV6-5|-
CASSLAVGADTGELFF
TGTGCCAGCAGTTTGGCCGTAGGGGCCGACACCGGGGAGCTGTTTTTT
>TRBJ2-1|TRBD2|TRBV7-9|-
CASSSNLLLAGYNEQFF
TGTGCCAGCAGCTCGAACCTTTTACTAGCGGGGTACAATGAGCAGTTCTTC
>TRBJ2-1|-|TRBV12-3/TRBV12-4|-
CASTLTGQNFNEQFF
TGTGCCAGCACCTTAACAGGGCAGAATTTCAATGAGCAGTTCTTC
>TRBJ1-2|TRBD1|TRBV28|-
CASKPQGAPYGYTF
TGTGCCAGCAAGCCACAGGGGGCCCCTTATGGCTACACCTTC
>TRBJ2-2|-|TRBV7-3|-
CASTIRGSGELFF
TGTGCCAGCACCATTCGGGGGTCCGGGGAGCTGTTTTTT
>TRBJ1-5|-|TRBV6-5|-
CASSGPGGSNQPQHF
TGTGCCAGCAGCGGCCCGGGGGGGAGCAATCAGCCCCAGCATTTT
>TRBJ1-4|TRBD1|TRBV18|once
CASSPQQGQGESEKLFF
TGTGCCAGCTCACCGCAACAGGGGCAGGGCGAGAGTGAAAAACTGTTTTTT